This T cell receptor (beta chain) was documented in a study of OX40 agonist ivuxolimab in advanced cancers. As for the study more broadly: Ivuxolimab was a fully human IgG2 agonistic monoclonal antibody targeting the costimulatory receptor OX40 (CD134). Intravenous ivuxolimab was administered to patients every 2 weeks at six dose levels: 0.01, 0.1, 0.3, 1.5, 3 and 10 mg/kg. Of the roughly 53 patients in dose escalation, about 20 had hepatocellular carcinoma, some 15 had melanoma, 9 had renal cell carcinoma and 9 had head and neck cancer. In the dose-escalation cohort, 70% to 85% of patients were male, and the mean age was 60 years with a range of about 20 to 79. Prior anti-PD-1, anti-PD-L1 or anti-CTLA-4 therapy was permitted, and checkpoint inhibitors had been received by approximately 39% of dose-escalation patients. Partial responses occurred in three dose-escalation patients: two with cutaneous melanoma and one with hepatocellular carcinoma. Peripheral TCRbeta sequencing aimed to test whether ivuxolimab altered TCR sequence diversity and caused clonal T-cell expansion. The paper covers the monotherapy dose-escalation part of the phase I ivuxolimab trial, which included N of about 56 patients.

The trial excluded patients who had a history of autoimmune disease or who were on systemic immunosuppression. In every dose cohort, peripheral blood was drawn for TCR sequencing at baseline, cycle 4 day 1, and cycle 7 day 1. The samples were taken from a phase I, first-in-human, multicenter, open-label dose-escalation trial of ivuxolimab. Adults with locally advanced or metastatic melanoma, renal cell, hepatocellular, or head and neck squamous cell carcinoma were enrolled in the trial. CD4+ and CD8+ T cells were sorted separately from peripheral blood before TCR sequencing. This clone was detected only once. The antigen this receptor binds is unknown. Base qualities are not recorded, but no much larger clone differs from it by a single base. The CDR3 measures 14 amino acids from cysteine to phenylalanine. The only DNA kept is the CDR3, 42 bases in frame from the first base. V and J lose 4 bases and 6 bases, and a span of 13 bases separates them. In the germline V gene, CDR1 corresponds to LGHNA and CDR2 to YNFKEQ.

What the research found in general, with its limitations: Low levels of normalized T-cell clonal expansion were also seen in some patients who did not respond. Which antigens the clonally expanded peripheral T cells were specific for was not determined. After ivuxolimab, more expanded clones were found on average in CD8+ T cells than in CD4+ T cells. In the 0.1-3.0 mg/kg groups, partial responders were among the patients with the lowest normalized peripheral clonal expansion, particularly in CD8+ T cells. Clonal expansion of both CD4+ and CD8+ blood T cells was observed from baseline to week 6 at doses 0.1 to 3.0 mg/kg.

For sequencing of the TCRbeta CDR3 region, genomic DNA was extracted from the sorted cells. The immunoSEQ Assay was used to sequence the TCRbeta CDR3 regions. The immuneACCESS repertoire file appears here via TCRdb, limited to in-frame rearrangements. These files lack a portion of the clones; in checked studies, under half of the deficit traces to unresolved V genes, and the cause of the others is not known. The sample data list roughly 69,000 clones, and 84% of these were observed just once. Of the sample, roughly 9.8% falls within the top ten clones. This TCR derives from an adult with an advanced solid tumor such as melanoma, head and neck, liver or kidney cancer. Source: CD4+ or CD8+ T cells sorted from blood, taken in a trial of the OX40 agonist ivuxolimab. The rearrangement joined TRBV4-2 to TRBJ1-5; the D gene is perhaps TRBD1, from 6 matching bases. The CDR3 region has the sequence CASSLAGGGQPQHF. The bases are TGTGCCAGCAGCCTGGCGGGGGGCGGTCAGCCCCAGCATTTT.